The 14 T cell receptor beta chains presented below share a single source sample, sequenced in a study of cytomegalovirus exposure and HLA in healthy donors. PCR used 60 Vbeta primers and 13 Jbeta primers. The method was immunoSEQ multiplex PCR; TCRdb's version includes in-frame clones alone and lacks a portion of them. The table lists under 200,000 clones, 68% of them singletons. Source material: PBMCs. Receptor source: a man over 45 in good health and CMV-seronegative.

This sequence joins TRBV11-2 and TRBJ2-3; tentative D call: TRBD2 (6 bases). V was pared by 1 base and J by 0 bases, with 8 bases between. The CDR3 sequence is 15 residues long. Germline V lookup: CDR1 SGHAT, CDR2 FQNNGV. CDR3 amino acids: CASSLVAVSTDTQYF. DNA of the CDR3: TGTGCCAGCAGCTTAGTAGCGGTCAGCACAGATACGCAGTATTTT.

J is TRBJ2-1 and V is TRBV29-1; TRBD1 is a possible D gene (6 bases). Germline V gene data show CDR1 as SQVTM and CDR2 as ANQGSEA. V lost 6 bases to trimming and J lost 4 bases, with 22 bases between them. CDR3 length: 16 amino acids. CDR3 loop: CSVDGQGTGIYNEQFF. The DNA of the CDR3 is TGCAGCGTGGACGGGCAGGGGACGGGGATATACAATGAGCAGTTCTTC.

The V call is TRBV28, the J call TRBJ2-5; D perhaps matches TRBD2 (5 bases). The CDR3 runs 15 residues. Trimming stripped 5 bases from V and 3 bases from J, with 16 bases between. Germline V gene lookup returns CDR1 MDHEN and CDR2 SYDVKM. The CDR3 DNA reads TGTGCCAGCAGTGAGGTCGGGGTCGGGAAAGAGACCCAGTACTTC. This gives the protein CASSEVGVGKETQYF.

The chain combines TRBV28 with TRBJ2-5; TRBD2 matches 11 bases. V dropped 8 bases and J dropped 4; count of bases not matched to a gene: 6. The CDR3 loop spans 14 amino acids. Germline V CDR1 and CDR2: MDHEN, SYDVKM. The chain's CDR3 is CASGRLAGRETQYF. The DNA of the CDR3 is TGTGCCAGCGGAAGACTAGCGGGGAGAGAGACCCAGTACTTC.

The rearrangement links TRBV2 to TRBJ1-6; D ambiguous. CDR1 is SNHLY, CDR2 FYNNEI, per germline. With 6 bases removed from V and 8 bases from J, the gap between germline ends came to 8 bases. This CDR3 spans 12 amino acids. CDR3 sequence (DNA): TGTGCCAGCAGGGGCTGGGATTCACCCCTCCACTTT. Residues: CASRGWDSPLHF.

The gene calls are TRBV11-2 and TRBJ2-1; D not certain. Trimming left V 2 bases short and J 8 bases short, with 16 bases between. Germline loops: CDR1 SGHAT, CDR2 FQNNGV. This CDR3 is built from 15 residues. CDR3 sequence (DNA): TGTGCCAGCAGCTTACGCGCCTCCTATGTGGATGAGCAGTTCTTC. Residues: CASSLRASYVDEQFF.

The chain couples TRBV6-5 to TRBJ1-5; D remains ambiguous. The CDR3 is made up of 15 amino acids. Germline V gene lookup returns CDR1 MNHEY and CDR2 SVGAGI. V was trimmed by 2 bases and J by 4 bases, leaving 12 bases between them. In nucleotides, the CDR3 is TGTGCCAGCAGTTACAGCGCAGTAACAAATCAGCCCCAGCATTTT. The encoded protein is CASSYSAVTNQPQHF.

This clone was detected only once. The genes are TRBV2 and TRBJ2-1; D unclear. Germline lookup yields CDR1 SNHLY and CDR2 FYNNEI. V shed 6 bases and J shed 8 bases, with 5 bases lying between them. The CDR3 has 10 amino acids. For the CDR3, the DNA is TGTGCCAGCAGGGGCTATGAGCAGTTCTTC. Its protein product is CASRGYEQFF. Full variable domain (outside the CDR3, taken from reference TRBV2 and TRBJ2-1): EPEVTQTPSHQVTQMGQEVILRCVPISNHLYFYWYRQILGQKVEFLVSFYNNEISEKSEIFDDQFSVERPDGSNFTLKIRSTKLEDSAMYFCASRGYEQFFGPGTRLTVL.

The V and J genes are TRBV6-5 and TRBJ1-2; D perhaps matches TRBD1 (5 bases). The germline CDR1 and CDR2 sequences are MNHEY and SVGAGI. V was cut by 0 bases and J by 6 bases, with 14 bases left in between. The length of the CDR3 is 15 residues. CDR3 amino acids: CASSYSDSPVDGYTF. DNA for the CDR3: TGTGCCAGCAGTTACTCCGACAGCCCCGTGGATGGCTACACCTTC.

This clone has a handful of counts. V and J are TRBV5-1 and TRBJ2-7; tentatively, D is TRBD2 (5 bases). V was cut by 0 bases and J by 0 bases, with 16 bases left in between. CDR3 length: 17 amino acids. The V gene's germline CDR1 is SGHRS and CDR2 YFSETQ. CDR3 sequence (DNA): TGCGCCAGCAGCTTGGCCCCGGAGAGGGAGCACTCCTACGAGCAGTACTTC. This codes for CASSLAPEREHSYEQYF.

This clone was picked up a small number of times. The rearrangement uses TRBV27 and TRBJ1-1, with 7 bases identical to TRBD1. The V gene end was trimmed by 6 bases and the J gene end by 3 bases; junction bases not matched to a gene: 10. Germline CDR1 and CDR2: MNHEY and SMNVEV (reference sequence). This CDR3 has 15 amino acids. The CDR3 DNA reads as TGTGCCAGCAGCCGAACGGAGGGGGCCTACACTGAAGCTTTCTTT. It specifies CASSRTEGAYTEAFF.

This chain connects TRBV27 to TRBJ2-7; D may be TRBD2 (6 bases). The CDR3 contains 14 residues. Germline V gene data show CDR1 as MNHEY and CDR2 as SMNVEV (reference sequence). Trimming cost V 6 bases and J 6 bases, with 18 bases left between them. This CDR3 reads CASSPGGTLREQYF. CDR3 bases: TGTGCCAGCAGCCCCGGGGGAACCCTACGCGAGCAGTACTTC.

This clone was found a few times. The chain joins TRBV10-3 to TRBJ2-7, with 10 bases lining up with TRBD2. V shed 0 bases, J shed 7 bases, and the junction held 9 bases outside the gene matches. This CDR3 has 16 amino acids. Germline V CDR1 and CDR2: ENHRY, SYGVKD. The CDR3 bases are TGTGCCATCAGTGAGTCTAGCGGGGGGCGCCCCTGGGAGCAGTACTTC. It encodes CAISESSGGRPWEQYF.

The J gene is TRBJ2-3, the V gene TRBV27; TRBD2 agrees at 10 bases. Per germline, CDR1 MNHEY and CDR2 SMNVEV (reference sequence). This CDR3 comprises 15 residues. The V gene end was trimmed by 7 bases and the J gene end by 0 bases; junction bases not matched to a gene: 4. CDR3 in DNA: TGTGCCAGCACCGCACTAGCGGGAAGCACAGATACGCAGTATTTT. This codes for CASTALAGSTDTQYF.